The entry below gives a single TCR beta chain sequence along with its context. This sample is part of a study of blood T cell repertoires in COVID-19. Background on the study: The samples span acute and convalescent COVID-19 from the United States, Italy and Spain. T cells, B-cell-depleted T cells, or PBMCs supplied cDNA or gDNA.

Original analysis: The assay estimated nucleated cells by amplifying reference gene primers. Sequenced by immunoSEQ multiplex PCR; TCRdb stores in-frame clones only, minus some. V, J and clone size derive from that table, while D and trimming were established from the DNA sequence. This sample has approximately 50,000 clones, with approximately 82% found just once. The germline CDR1 and CDR2 sequences are SGHRS and YFSETQ. The CDR3 is 16 residues long. V shed 0 bases and J 1 base; nucleotides not matched to a gene: 3. Source material: peripheral blood. The clonotype originates from a man in his 70s with active COVID-19. V gene TRBV5-1 combines with J gene TRBJ2-3; TRBD1 aligns across 9 bases. The CDR3 DNA reads TGCGCCAGCAGCTTGGGCCGGACAGGGGGCACAGATACGCAGTATTTT. Protein sequence: CASSLGRTGGTDTQYF.